The 7 T cell receptor beta chains in this list originate from one sample, sequenced in a study of blood T cell repertoires in COVID-19. The repertoire was sequenced with immunoSEQ multiplex PCR; TCRdb's copy has only in-frame clones and lacks some. The sample holds more than 300,000 clones, roughly 89% seen once. The sequenced sample consisted of peripheral blood. The receptors shown here come from a young woman who had recovered from COVID-19.

The chain links TRBV6-5 to TRBJ2-3, with 8 bases fitting TRBD1. The CDR3 extends over 15 amino acids. Germline CDR1 MNHEY, CDR2 SVGAGI. Trimming removed 6 bases from V and 1 base from J; junction bases left unmatched: 6. The CDR3 is CASRGSGQGTDTQYF. The CDR3, as DNA: TGTGCCAGCAGAGGGTCGGGACAGGGCACAGATACGCAGTATTTT.

The chain combines TRBV11-3 with TRBJ2-1; 11 bases are a match to TRBD2. V was pared by 4 bases and J by 8 bases, with 10 bases of the junction left unmatched. CDR1 is SGHNT and CDR2 is YENEEA in the germline V gene. The CDR3 covers 16 residues. CDR3 coding DNA: TGTGCCAGCAGCTCCGGAATACTAGCGGGAGTTGATGAGCAGTTCTTC. This sequence encodes CASSSGILAGVDEQFF.

The chain links TRBV6-2 or TRBV6-3 to TRBJ1-5; TRBD1 matches at 7 bases. The CDR3 totals 13 residues. Germline CDR1 is MNHEY and CDR2 is SVGEGT. Trimming cost V 6 bases and J 7 bases; bases outside gene matches: 6. Here the CDR3 reads CASSQGQSQPQHF. CDR3 bases: TGTGCCAGCAGCCAGGGACAGAGCCAGCCCCAGCATTTT.

The genes are TRBV10-3 and TRBJ2-3, with 8 bases fitting TRBD2. Trimming took 0 bases from V and 8 from J; bases not matched to a gene: 10. This CDR3 spans 16 amino acids. Germline lookup yields CDR1 ENHRY and CDR2 SYGVKD. DNA of the CDR3: TGTGCCATCAGTGAGTCGGGGTCGGGAGGGCCAGGTACGCAGTATTTT. This encodes CAISESGSGGPGTQYF.

The V and J genes are TRBV18 and TRBJ2-1; 11 positions match TRBD2. CDR3 length: 16 residues. CDR1 and CDR2 (germline): KGHSH, LQKENI. V lost 5 bases and J lost 10; bases outside the gene matches: 13. The CDR3 here is CASSVPGTSGINEQFF. In nucleotides, the CDR3 is TGTGCCAGCTCAGTACCCGGGACTAGCGGTATCAACGAGCAGTTCTTC.

This chain links TRBV27 with TRBJ2-1; the match to TRBD2 covers 11 bases. Unmatched junction bases numbered 14, after V lost 4 bases and J lost 3 bases. CDR3 size: 19 residues. Germline CDR1 is MNHEY and CDR2 is SMNVEV (reference sequence). CDR3 sequence (DNA): TGTGCCAGCAGTTGGAGGACTCCGGGACTAGCGGAAATCTACAATGAGCAGTTCTTC. Its protein product is CASSWRTPGLAEIYNEQFF.

The chain couples TRBV29-1 to TRBJ1-1; 7 bases line up with TRBD1. The trim removed 5 bases at V and 2 bases at J, leaving 5 bases unmatched. The CDR3 length is 13 residues. Germline CDR1 and CDR2: SQVTM and ANQGSEA. CDR3 DNA sequence: TGCAGCGTTACAGGGGTTTTAAACACTGAAGCTTTCTTT. This gives the protein CSVTGVLNTEAFF. Full variable domain (missing parts from reference TRBV29-1 and TRBJ1-1): SAVISQKPSRDICQRGTSLTIQCQVDSQVTMMFWYRQQPGQSLTLIATANQGSEATYESGFVIDKFPISRPNLTFSTLTVSNMSPEDSSIYLCSVTGVLNTEAFFGQGTRLTVV.